This T cell receptor (beta chain) was retrieved from a study of T cell changes during pregnancy in multiple sclerosis. Germline values: CDR1 SGHDT, CDR2 YYEEEE. This CDR3 is 13 amino acids long. V was pared by 4 bases and J by 2 bases, with 9 bases between. TCRdb's table, derived via immunoSEQ multiplex PCR, lists solely in-frame clones and lacks some. The data hold about 26,000 clones, with roughly 87% observed a single time. The chain joins TRBV5-6 to TRBJ1-2; D is unresolved. The clonotype originates from a female donor with multiple sclerosis, enrolled in a pregnancy study. Specimen: CD8+ T cells from peripheral blood mononuclear cells, collected in the second trimester of pregnancy. For the CDR3, the DNA is TGTGCCAGCAGCACCGACATGAACTATGGCTACACCTTC. Amino acid sequence: CASSTDMNYGYTF.